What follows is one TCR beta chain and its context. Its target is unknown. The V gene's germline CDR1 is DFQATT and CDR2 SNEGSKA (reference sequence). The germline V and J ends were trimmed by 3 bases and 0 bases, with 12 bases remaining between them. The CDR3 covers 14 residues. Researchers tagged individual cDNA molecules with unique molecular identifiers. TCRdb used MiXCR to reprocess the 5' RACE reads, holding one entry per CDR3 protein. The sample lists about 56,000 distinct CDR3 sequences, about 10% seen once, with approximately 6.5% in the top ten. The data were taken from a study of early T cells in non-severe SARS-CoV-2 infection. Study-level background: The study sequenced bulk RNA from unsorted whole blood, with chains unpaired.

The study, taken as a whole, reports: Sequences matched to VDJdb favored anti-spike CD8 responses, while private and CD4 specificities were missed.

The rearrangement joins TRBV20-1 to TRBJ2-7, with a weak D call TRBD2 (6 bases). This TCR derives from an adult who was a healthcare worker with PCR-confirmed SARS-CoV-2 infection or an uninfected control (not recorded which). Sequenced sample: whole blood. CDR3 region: CSASIAGPSYEQYF. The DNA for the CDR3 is TGCAGTGCTAGTATCGCGGGACCCTCCTACGAGCAGTACTTC.